This T cell receptor beta chain was found in a study of blood T cells in healthy people across ages. Whole-study findings and limits: Naive CD4+ cells and diversity were both higher in long-lived donors than in aged donors. As naive T cell percentage varied, TCR beta diversity correlated strongly with it.

This clonotype was seen a handful of times. The target antigen is unknown. With a J-beta primer mix and a sample-barcoded 5' primer, a second PCR ran 7 to 11 cycles. MiXCR was run by TCRdb on the 5' RACE reads, yielding one entry per CDR3 protein. The sample has fewer than 2,000,000 distinct CDR3 sequences, 34% seen once. The V segment lost 4 bases and the J segment 7 bases; nucleotides outside the gene matches: 10. This CDR3 is 16 amino acids long. Germline V gives CDR1 SGHVS, CDR2 FNYEAQ. Sample: blood. V is TRBV7-6 and J is TRBJ2-1; the match to TRBD2 covers 10 bases. This TCR came from a woman in her 30s in good health. This chain's CDR3 is CASSSKAGGPGNEQFF. CDR3 bases: TGTGCCAGCAGCTCAAAAGCGGGAGGGCCGGGAAATGAGCAGTTCTTC. Variable domain in full (rest from reference TRBV7-6 and TRBJ2-1): GAGVSQSPRYKVTKRGQDVALRCDPISGHVSLYWYRQALGQGPEFLTYFNYEAQQDKSGLPNDRFSAERPEGSISTLTIQRTEQRDSAMYRCASSSKAGGPGNEQFFGPGTRLTVL.